This passage covers 28 T cell receptor beta chains from one sample sequenced in a study of vaccination effects on CD4 cells after COVID-19. The culture ran for approximately 11 days before CD4+ T cells were isolated. Participants got two doses of BNT162b2 or mRNA-1273 vaccine. No cognate antigen is known for these TCRs. The assay was immunoSEQ multiplex PCR, and TCRdb's table has in-frame clones only and misses some. The profile covers about 45,000 clones, with approximately 70% appearing a single time and around 6.3% taken by the ten largest. This sample comprised CD4+ T cells from PBMCs cultured without peptide, obtained after COVID-19 vaccination. The source is a human donor who received a COVID-19 vaccine.

This clone was seen a few times. The chain joins TRBV12-3 or TRBV12-4 to TRBJ2-2; 7 bases fit TRBD2. This CDR3 is 12 amino acids long. J was trimmed by 7 bases and V by 8 bases; bases with no gene match: 4. The chain's CDR3 is CASSGEGGELFF. In DNA, the CDR3 is TGTGCCAGCTCCGGGGAGGGCGGGGAGCTGTTTTTT.

The CDR3 nucleotides are TGTGCCAGCAGCCCTTGGACGGCTTTCGGCTACACCTTC. Encoded protein: CASSPWTAFGYTF. The chain combines TRBV14 with TRBJ1-2; D is unresolved. The CDR3 spans 13 residues. Germline-derived CDR1 and CDR2 are SGHDN and FVKESK. V was pared by 4 bases and J by 8 bases, with 14 bases between. Drawing the rest from reference TRBV14 and TRBJ1-2, the complete variable domain is EAGVTQFPSHSVIEKGQTVTLRCDPISGHDNLYWYRRVMGKEIKFLLHFVKESKQDESGMPNNRFLAERTGGTYSTLKVQPAELEDSGVYFCASSPWTAFGYTFGSGTRLTVV.

The CDR3 DNA is TGTGCCAGTACGGCGGCAGGGATCAATCAGCCCCAGCATTTT. This translates into CASTAAGINQPQHF. The rearrangement joins TRBV19 to TRBJ1-5, with D possibly being TRBD1 (5 bases). The CDR3 is 14 residues long. CDR1 LNHDA and CDR2 SQIVND come from the germline V gene (reference sequence). Between the trimmed V and J ends, which lost 7 bases and 3 bases, there was a span of 13 bases.

The V and J genes are TRBV2 and TRBJ2-3, with D possibly matching TRBD1 (5 bases). V lost 4 bases to trimming and J lost 1 base, with 12 bases between them. CDR3 length: 15 residues. The germline V gene encodes CDR1 SNHLY and CDR2 FYNNEI. CDR3 sequence reads: CASSVEGARTDTQYF. CDR3 bases: TGTGCCAGCAGTGTCGAAGGGGCCCGCACAGATACGCAGTATTTT.

The gene calls are TRBV27 and TRBJ1-5; D gene ambiguous. Trimming shortened V by 6 bases and J by 2 bases, and 5 bases separated the two germline ends. CDR1 MNHEY and CDR2 SMNVEV come from the germline V gene (reference sequence). The CDR3 has 12 amino acids. CDR3 DNA: TGTGCCAGCAGGGCGGGCAATCAGCCCCAGCATTTT. Its protein product is CASRAGNQPQHF.

This chain uses TRBV6-4 with TRBJ2-1, with TRBD2 as a possible D gene (5 bases). V was shortened by 2 bases and J by 4 bases, with 9 bases between the two germline ends. This CDR3 is 14 amino acids long. Germline V gene data show CDR1 as MRHNA and CDR2 as SNTAGT. Here the CDR3 reads CASSDAREYNEQFF. CDR3 sequence (DNA): TGTGCCAGCAGTGACGCAAGGGAGTACAATGAGCAGTTCTTC.

The V and J genes are TRBV7-9 and TRBJ1-2; a weak D match, TRBD1 (5 bases). Trimming shortened V by 5 bases and J by 4 bases, and 17 bases separated the two germline ends. Looked up from germline, CDR1 is SEHNR and CDR2 is FQNEAQ (reference sequence). There are 15 residues in the CDR3. This chain's CDR3 is CASSQSGGGGYGYTF. DNA for the CDR3: TGTGCCAGCAGCCAATCTGGCGGGGGAGGCTATGGCTACACCTTC.

This clone has only a few counts. The V gene is TRBV6-5, the J gene TRBJ2-7; 7 bases fit TRBD2. The CDR3 runs to 14 residues. The germline V gene has CDR1 MNHEY and CDR2 SVGAGI. The J segment lost 4 bases and the V segment lost 6 bases, leaving 9 bases of the junction unmatched. CDR3 sequence reads: CASRRAGDAYEQYF. In DNA form, the CDR3 reads TGTGCCAGCAGGAGGGCGGGAGATGCGTACGAGCAGTACTTC.

This chain joins TRBV6-5 and TRBJ1-2; D not resolved. The CDR3 has 12 residues. The germline V gene has CDR1 MNHEY and CDR2 SVGAGI. V lost 8 bases, J lost 6 bases, and 13 bases lay in between. The CDR3 reads CASAHDIDGYTF. CDR3 DNA: TGTGCCAGCGCACATGACATCGATGGCTACACCTTC.

CDR3 nucleotides: TGTGCCAGCAGCTTAGTCCCTCAGGGGGTGGATTCACCCCTCCACTTT. Translation: CASSLVPQGVDSPLHF. The chain carries TRBV5-4 and TRBJ1-6; 7 bases agree with TRBD1. The CDR3 totals 16 residues. Looked up from germline, CDR1 is SGHNT and CDR2 is YYREEE (reference sequence). V lost 2 bases and J lost 8; bases outside the gene matches: 10.

The count of this clone is one. J is TRBJ2-7 and V is TRBV28; 7 nucleotides align to TRBD2. The CDR3 is made up of 15 amino acids. Trimming cost V 4 bases and J 0 bases; bases outside gene matches: 6. Per germline, CDR1 MDHEN and CDR2 SYDVKM. CDR3 nucleotide sequence: TGTGCCAGCAGTTCCCCGACTAGCCCCTCCTACGAGCAGTACTTC. Protein product: CASSSPTSPSYEQYF. Combining the CDR3 with reference TRBV28 and TRBJ2-7 gives the whole variable domain DVKVTQSSRYLVKRTGEKVFLECVQDMDHENMFWYRQDPGLGLRLIYFSYDVKMKEKGDIPEGYSVSREKKERFSLILESASTNQTSMYLCASSSPTSPSYEQYFGPGTRLTVT.

This sequence joins TRBV7-2 and TRBJ2-6, with 11 bases fitting TRBD2. This CDR3 spans 18 amino acids. Germline assignment: CDR1 SGHTA and CDR2 FQGNSA. The trim removed 5 bases at V and 0 bases at J, leaving 6 bases unmatched. CDR3 DNA sequence: TGTGCCAGCAGCGGAAGACTAGCGGGGACCTCTGGGGCCAACGTCCTGACTTTC. It codes for CASSGRLAGTSGANVLTF.

The rearrangement uses TRBV19 and TRBJ2-6, with D perhaps TRBD1 (6 bases). The CDR3 has 16 amino acids. V was clipped by 3 bases and J by 2 bases, with 11 bases between them. Looked up from germline, CDR1 is LNHDA and CDR2 is SQIVND (reference sequence). CDR3: CASSIDGTPGANVLTF. The CDR3 DNA reads TGTGCCAGTAGTATCGACGGGACACCTGGGGCCAACGTCCTGACTTTC.

This chain connects TRBV10-1 to TRBJ1-3, with 7 bases matching TRBD1. CDR1 and CDR2 from the germline V gene are WNHNN and SYGVQD (reference sequence). Unmatched junction bases numbered 1, after V lost 2 bases and J lost 3 bases. The CDR3 has 14 amino acids. The DNA of the CDR3 is TGCGCCAGCAGTGAGGGGACAGTTGGAAACACCATATATTTT. Translation gives CASSEGTVGNTIYF.

The V call is TRBV28, the J call TRBJ2-1; TRBD2 matches 13 bases. The length of the CDR3 is 14 residues. V shed 6 bases and J 9 bases; nucleotides not matched to a gene: 5. The V gene's germline CDR1 is MDHEN and CDR2 SYDVKM. CDR3 DNA sequence: TGTGCCAGCAGCACACGGACTAGCGGGGGTGAGCAGTTCTTC. It encodes CASSTRTSGGEQFF.

This clone was seen only once. This sequence joins TRBV27 and TRBJ1-2; 9 bases fit TRBD1. The V and J ends lost 4 bases and 3 bases, in that order; junction bases with no gene match: 3. Per germline, CDR1 MNHEY and CDR2 SMNVEV (reference sequence). This CDR3 contains 14 residues. The CDR3 protein is CASSSRDRDYGYTF. DNA of the CDR3: TGTGCCAGCAGTTCCCGGGACAGGGACTATGGCTACACCTTC.

This chain joins TRBV19 and TRBJ2-2; TRBD2 matches 11 bases. CDR1 is LNHDA and CDR2 is SQIVND in the germline V gene (reference sequence). J was trimmed by 3 bases and V by 4 bases; bases with no gene match: 7. CDR3 length equals 17 residues. CDR3 sequence (DNA): TGTGCCAGTAGTACTGGACTAGCGGGCGGTTACACCGGGGAGCTGTTTTTT. It translates to CASSTGLAGGYTGELFF. Together with reference TRBV19 and TRBJ2-2, the CDR3 gives the full variable domain: DGGITQSPKYLFRKEGQNVTLSCEQNLNHDAMYWYRQDPGQGLRLIYYSQIVNDFQKGDIAEGYSVSREKKESFPLTVTSAQKNPTAFYLCASSTGLAGGYTGELFFGEGSRLTVL.

This clone was recorded many times. This chain uses TRBV27 with TRBJ2-2; no firm D call. The CDR3 has 17 residues. The V gene's germline CDR1 is MNHEY and CDR2 SMNVEV (reference sequence). Trimming removed 1 base at V and 8 bases at J, with 20 bases between. The CDR3 protein is CASSLYSWTPGPGELFF. The CDR3 DNA reads as TGTGCCAGCAGTTTATATTCTTGGACCCCAGGCCCGGGGGAGCTGTTTTTT.

The genes are TRBV5-1 and TRBJ1-5; D perhaps matches TRBD1 (6 bases). The CDR3 sequence is 16 residues long. The germline V gene has CDR1 SGHRS and CDR2 YFSETQ. Trimming removed 0 bases from V and 1 base from J, with 11 bases in between. CDR3 in DNA: TGCGCCAGCAGCTTGGGTGGGGGGCGAAGCAATCAGCCCCAGCATTTT. It specifies CASSLGGGRSNQPQHF.

The chain uses TRBV4-1 and TRBJ1-1; TRBD1 might be the D (6 bases). Trimming took 4 bases from V and 1 from J, leaving 10 bases between them. Germline-derived CDR1 and CDR2 are MGHRA and YSYEKL. The CDR3 is made up of 14 amino acids. CDR3: CASSPGTTNTEAFF. CDR3 sequence (DNA): TGCGCCAGCAGCCCCGGGACAACGAACACTGAAGCTTTCTTT.

CDR3 region: CASSPLPLAGGSPFSTDTQYF. The CDR3 DNA is TGCGCCAGCAGTCCCCTTCCCCTGGCGGGGGGGTCCCCCTTTAGCACAGATACGCAGTATTTT. The chain carries TRBV4-1 and TRBJ2-3, with TRBD2 identical over 9 bases. This CDR3 contains 21 residues. V shed 6 bases, J shed 0 bases, and the junction held 22 bases outside the gene matches. Germline assignment: CDR1 MGHRA and CDR2 YSYEKL.

This clone was detected only a few times. The J gene is TRBJ2-1, the V gene TRBV6-1; 12 bases map to TRBD2. Unmatched junction bases numbered 4, after V lost 4 bases and J lost 3 bases. Germline assignment: CDR1 MNHNS and CDR2 SASEGT. CDR3 size: 16 residues. CDR3 amino acids: CASSVSSGGVYNEQFF. Written as DNA, the CDR3 is TGTGCCAGCAGTGTGTCTAGCGGGGGGGTCTACAATGAGCAGTTCTTC.

This chain uses TRBV3-1 (or the pseudogene TRBV3-2) with TRBJ2-3; D is tentatively TRBD1 or TRBD2 (6 bases each). CDR3 length: 17 residues. Germline V gene data show CDR1 as LGHDT and CDR2 as YNNKEL (reference sequence). V dropped 5 bases and J dropped 4 bases, with 22 bases sitting between them. CDR3 amino acids: CASSLRRGANRPDTQYF. The CDR3 DNA sequence: TGTGCCAGCAGCTTACGAAGGGGGGCGAATAGGCCAGATACGCAGTATTTT.

As DNA, the CDR3 is TGTGCCAGCCGGGCCGATGTTAACCATTACGAAAAACTGTTTTTT. This translates into CASRADVNHYEKLFF. The chain carries TRBV2 and TRBJ1-4; D is unclear. The germline CDR1 and CDR2 sequences are SNHLY and FYNNEI. The CDR3 length is 15 residues. Trimming removed 8 bases from V and 8 bases from J, with 21 bases in between.

V gene TRBV19 combines with J gene TRBJ1-5; D remains unclear. V gave up 1 base and J gave up 1 base, with 8 bases separating them. CDR3 length: 15 residues. The V gene's germline CDR1 is LNHDA and CDR2 SQIVND (reference sequence). The CDR3 spells CASSIGTVSNQPQHF. The CDR3 DNA reads as TGTGCCAGTAGTATAGGGACGGTGAGCAATCAGCCCCAGCATTTT.

This clone was picked up a small number of times. The chain is built from TRBV6-5 and TRBJ2-7, with 15 bases matching TRBD2. From germline, CDR1 is MNHEY and CDR2 SVGAGI. CDR3 length equals 15 residues. V lost 6 bases and J lost 1; bases outside the gene matches: 1. The CDR3 protein is CASRGLAGGSYEQYF. DNA for the CDR3: TGTGCCAGCAGGGGACTAGCGGGAGGTTCCTACGAGCAGTACTTC.

This clone was seen a few times. The gene calls are TRBV7-8 and TRBJ2-1, with TRBD2 identical over 10 bases. The V gene end was trimmed by 4 bases and the J gene end by 10 bases; junction bases not matched to a gene: 7. CDR3 length: 14 residues. CDR1 and CDR2 (germline): SGHVS, FQNEAQ. The CDR3 protein is CASSSTSLAGEQFF. As DNA, the CDR3 is TGTGCCAGCAGCTCCACCTCACTAGCGGGAGAGCAGTTCTTC.

This clone occurred a few times. The CDR3 DNA follows: TGTGCCAGCAGCCTCGTTTGGGTATCCTACGAGCAGTACTTC. Translated, it gives CASSLVWVSYEQYF. This sequence joins TRBV11-2 and TRBJ2-7; D unresolved. The CDR3 loop spans 14 amino acids. V lost 5 bases and J 1 base, leaving 12 bases between the germline ends. CDR1 is SGHAT, CDR2 FQNNGV, per germline.